The following is a TCR beta chain sequence with its context. Its antigen is undetermined. This could be a read error, since a much larger clone is one nucleotide away. Germline V gene data show CDR1 as SGHNT and CDR2 as YYREEE (reference sequence). V was pared by 4 bases and J by 2 bases, with 17 bases between. The CDR3 extends over 16 amino acids. Three rounds of nested PCR, following a modified ARM-PCR protocol, produced the TCRbeta library. Using its own MiXCR run on the multiplex PCR reads, TCRdb lists one record per CDR3 protein. The data hold about 76,000 distinct CDR3 sequences, with 80% to 90% observed a single time. This sample stems from a study of tumor and adjacent non-tumor tissue in lung cancer. Turning to the study itself: Samples averaged about 3.8 million productive TCRbeta reads each. Whole-study findings and limits: In normal lung, the top 100 clones were significantly more dominant than in tumor.

The template was RNA from unsorted bulk tissue. Distant lung tissue was collected more than 3 cm away from the tumor edge. Sequencing input: distant non-tumor lung tissue. The sequence was collected from a man aged 60 to 75 with non-small cell lung cancer. This chain links TRBV5-4 with TRBJ2-3, with D possibly matching TRBD2 (7 bases). CDR3 sequence: CASSQQGLTPTDTQYF. Written as DNA, the CDR3 is TGTGCCAGCAGCCAACAGGGACTAACCCCCACAGATACGCAGTATTTT.